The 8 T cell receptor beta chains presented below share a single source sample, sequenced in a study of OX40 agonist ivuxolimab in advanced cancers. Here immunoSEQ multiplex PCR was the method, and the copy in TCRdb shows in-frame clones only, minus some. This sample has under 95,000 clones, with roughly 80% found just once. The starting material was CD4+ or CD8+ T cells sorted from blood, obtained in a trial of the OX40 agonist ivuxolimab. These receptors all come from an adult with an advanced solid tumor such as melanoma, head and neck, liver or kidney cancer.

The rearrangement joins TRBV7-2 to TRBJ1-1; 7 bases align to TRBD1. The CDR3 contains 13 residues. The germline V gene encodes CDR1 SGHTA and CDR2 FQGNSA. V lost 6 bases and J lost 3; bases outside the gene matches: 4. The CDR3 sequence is CASRSQGDTEAFF. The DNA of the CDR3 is TGTGCCAGCAGATCCCAGGGGGACACTGAAGCTTTCTTT.

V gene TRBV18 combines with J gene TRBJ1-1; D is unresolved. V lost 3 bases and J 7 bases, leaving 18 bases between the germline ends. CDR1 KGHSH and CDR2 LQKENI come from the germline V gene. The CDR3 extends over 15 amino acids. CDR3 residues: CASSPLDGELGEAFF. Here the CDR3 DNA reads TGTGCCAGCTCACCCTTGGACGGGGAGCTAGGTGAAGCTTTCTTT.

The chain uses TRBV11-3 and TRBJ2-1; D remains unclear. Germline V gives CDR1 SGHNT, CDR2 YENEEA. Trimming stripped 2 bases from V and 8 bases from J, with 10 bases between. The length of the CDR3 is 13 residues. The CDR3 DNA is TGTGCCAGCAGCTTACGTATTGGCGATGAGCAGTTCTTC. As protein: CASSLRIGDEQFF.

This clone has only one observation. CDR3 sequence (DNA): TGTGCCAGCAGCTTGATGGGGGGTTACCAATCCCAAGAGACCCAGTACTTC. Encoded protein: CASSLMGGYQSQETQYF. This rearrangement joins TRBV11-2 to TRBJ2-5, with D tentatively TRBD2 (6 bases). With 3 bases removed from V and 1 base from J, the gap between germline ends came to 18 bases. Germline CDR1 reads SGHAT; CDR2 reads FQNNGV. The CDR3 is 17 amino acids.

In nucleotides, the CDR3 is TGTGCCAGCAGCTTGGATAGGGGCACGCAGTATTTT. Translating it yields CASSLDRGTQYF. This chain joins TRBV5-5 and TRBJ2-3; perhaps TRBD1 as D (5 bases). The CDR3 contains 12 residues. Germline assignment: CDR1 SGHKS and CDR2 YYEKEE (reference sequence). V was clipped by 0 bases and J by 9 bases, with 8 bases between them.

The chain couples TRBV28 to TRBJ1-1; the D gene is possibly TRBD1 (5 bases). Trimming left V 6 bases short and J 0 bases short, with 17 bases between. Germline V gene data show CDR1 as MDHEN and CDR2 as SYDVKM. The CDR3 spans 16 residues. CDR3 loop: CASSYIWGRMNTEAFF. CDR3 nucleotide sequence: TGTGCCAGCAGCTATATATGGGGACGGATGAACACTGAAGCTTTCTTT.

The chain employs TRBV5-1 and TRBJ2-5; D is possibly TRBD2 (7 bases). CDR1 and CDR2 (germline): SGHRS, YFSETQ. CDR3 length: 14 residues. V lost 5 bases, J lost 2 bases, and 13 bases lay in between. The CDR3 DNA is TGCGCCAGCAGTAGGGGGGGAGGACAAGAGACCCAGTACTTC. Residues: CASSRGGGQETQYF. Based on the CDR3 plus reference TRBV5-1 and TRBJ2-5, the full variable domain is KAGVTQTPRYLIKTRGQQVTLSCSPISGHRSVSWYQQTPGQGLQFLFEYFSETQRNKGNFPGRFSGRQFSNSRSEMNVSTLELGDSALYLCASSRGGGQETQYFGPGTRLLVL.

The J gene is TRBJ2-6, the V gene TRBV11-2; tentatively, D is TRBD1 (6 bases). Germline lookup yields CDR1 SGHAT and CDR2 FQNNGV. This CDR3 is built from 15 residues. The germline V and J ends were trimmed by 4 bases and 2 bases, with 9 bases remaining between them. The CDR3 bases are TGTGCCAGCAGCTCACACAGGGCTGGGGCCAACGTCCTGACTTTC. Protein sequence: CASSSHRAGANVLTF.